The clone carrying this T cell receptor (beta chain) was recorded at least ten times. Its target is not known. TCRdb fed the RT-PCR reads into MiXCR, producing one record per CDR3 protein. The sample shows hundreds of thousands of distinct CDR3 sequences, about 8% of them seen only once. This entry comes from a study of response to subunit inactivated influenza vaccine. The CDR3 totals 13 residues. V was pared by 4 bases and J by 8 bases, with 4 bases of the junction left unmatched. Germline CDR1 MDHEN, CDR2 SYDVKM. Study-wide findings and caveats: Few additional T cells are recruited per seasonal influenza vaccination, authors suggested.

Sequencing was performed on PBMCs from blood, taken 23 to 25 months after vaccination. The sequence was collected from a man aged 50-75 years who received an inactivated influenza vaccine. The V call is TRBV28, the J call TRBJ1-4; TRBD1 aligns across 7 bases. The CDR3: CASSSGQVEKLFF. CDR3 DNA sequence: TGTGCCAGCAGTTCCGGACAGGTCGAAAAACTGTTTTTT.